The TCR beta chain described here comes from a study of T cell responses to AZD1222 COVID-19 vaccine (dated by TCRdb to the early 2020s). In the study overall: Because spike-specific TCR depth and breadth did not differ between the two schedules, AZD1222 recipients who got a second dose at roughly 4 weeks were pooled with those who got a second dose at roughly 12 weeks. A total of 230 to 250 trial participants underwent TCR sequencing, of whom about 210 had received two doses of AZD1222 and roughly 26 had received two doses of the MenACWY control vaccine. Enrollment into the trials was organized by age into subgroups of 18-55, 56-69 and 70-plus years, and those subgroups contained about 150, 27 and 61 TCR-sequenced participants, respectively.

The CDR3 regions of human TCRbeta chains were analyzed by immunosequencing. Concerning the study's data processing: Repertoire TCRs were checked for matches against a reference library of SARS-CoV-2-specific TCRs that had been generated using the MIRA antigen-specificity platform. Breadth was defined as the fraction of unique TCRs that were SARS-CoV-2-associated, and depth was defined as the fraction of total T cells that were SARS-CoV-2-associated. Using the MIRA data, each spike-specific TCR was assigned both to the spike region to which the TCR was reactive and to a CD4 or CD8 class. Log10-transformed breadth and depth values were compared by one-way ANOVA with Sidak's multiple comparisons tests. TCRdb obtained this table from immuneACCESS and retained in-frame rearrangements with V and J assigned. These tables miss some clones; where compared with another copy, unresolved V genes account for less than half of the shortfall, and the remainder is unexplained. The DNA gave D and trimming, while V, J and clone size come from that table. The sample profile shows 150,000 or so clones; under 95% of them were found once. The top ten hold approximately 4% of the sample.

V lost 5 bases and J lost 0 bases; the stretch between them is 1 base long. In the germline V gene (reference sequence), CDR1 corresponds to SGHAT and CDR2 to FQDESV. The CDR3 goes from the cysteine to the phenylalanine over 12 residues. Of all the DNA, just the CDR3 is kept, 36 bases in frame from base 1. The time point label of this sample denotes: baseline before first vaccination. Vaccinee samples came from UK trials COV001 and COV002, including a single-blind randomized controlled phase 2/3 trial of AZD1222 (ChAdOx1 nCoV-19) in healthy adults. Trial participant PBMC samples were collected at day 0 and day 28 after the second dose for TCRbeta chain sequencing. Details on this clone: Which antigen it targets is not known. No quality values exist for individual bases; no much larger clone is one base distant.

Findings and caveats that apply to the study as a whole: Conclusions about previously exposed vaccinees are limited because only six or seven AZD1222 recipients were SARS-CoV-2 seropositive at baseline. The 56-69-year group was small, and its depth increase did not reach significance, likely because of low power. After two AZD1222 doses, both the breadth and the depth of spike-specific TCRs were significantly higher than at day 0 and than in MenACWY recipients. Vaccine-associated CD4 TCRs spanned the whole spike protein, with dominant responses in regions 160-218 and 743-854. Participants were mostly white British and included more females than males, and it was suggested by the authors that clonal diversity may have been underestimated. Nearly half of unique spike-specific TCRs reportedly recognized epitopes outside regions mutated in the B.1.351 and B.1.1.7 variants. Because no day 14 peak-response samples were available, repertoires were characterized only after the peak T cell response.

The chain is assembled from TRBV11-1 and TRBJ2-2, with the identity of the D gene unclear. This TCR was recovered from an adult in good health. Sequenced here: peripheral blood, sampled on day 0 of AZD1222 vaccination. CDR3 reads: CASSPNTGELFF. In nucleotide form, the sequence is TGTGCCAGCAGCCCGAACACCGGGGAGCTGTTTTTT.